This TCR beta chain comes out of a study of cytomegalovirus exposure and HLA in healthy donors. Study-wide background: The same platform used for the 600 to 750 first-cohort repertoires was also used for the 130 or so validation repertoires, as a later analysis reported. Study-wide results and caveats: The classifier reportedly diagnosed cytomegalovirus status with high specificity and sensitivity.

CDR1 is KGHSH, CDR2 LQKENI, per germline. The CDR3 spans 14 residues. Trimming removed 2 bases from V and 1 base from J, with 7 bases in between. About this clone itself: The antigen remains unidentified.

Produced via immunoSEQ multiplex PCR; TCRdb's table is partial and in-frame only. The repertoire holds some 160,000 clones, 88% seen once, with about 3% in the top ten. The genes are TRBV18 and TRBJ2-3; D uncertain. The source of this sequence is a man aged 18-30 years in good health and CMV-seronegative. Source material: PBMCs. The CDR3 DNA is TGTGCCAGCTCACCATCCACTCGCACAGATACGCAGTATTTT. Residues: CASSPSTRTDTQYF.